The clone carrying this TCR beta chain was recorded many times. The antigen is unknown. The sample belongs to a study of breast tumors, draining lymph nodes, adjacent tissues. General observations from the study: Compared with basal-like, luminal-like tumors shared significantly more repertoire with nontumor tissue. The data were judged consistent with most tumor T cells coming from lymph node and expanding in tumor. Tumor repertoires ranked between lymph nodes and nontumor tissue in diversity, with V and J gene preferences. Tumor T cell lymph node origin was a supported hypothesis, not proven.

TCRdb analysed the multiplex PCR reads with MiXCR anew, one entry per CDR3 protein. The data contain 50,000 to 75,000 distinct CDR3 sequences, 57% of them singletons. The ends were cut back, 4 bases at V and 0 bases at J, with 17 bases in the middle. CDR3 length equals 17 residues. The germline V gene has CDR1 LNHDA and CDR2 SQIVND (reference sequence). V usage is TRBV19 and J usage is TRBJ2-3; D not certain. This clonotype originated in a female donor with breast cancer. Some clones in this sample may be carry-over from other donors' samples. Sequencing was carried out using breast tumor tissue. Here the CDR3 reads CASSTPGAGSSTDTQYF. In DNA, the CDR3 is TGTGCCAGTAGTACCCCCGGAGCAGGATCTAGCACAGATACGCAGTATTTT.